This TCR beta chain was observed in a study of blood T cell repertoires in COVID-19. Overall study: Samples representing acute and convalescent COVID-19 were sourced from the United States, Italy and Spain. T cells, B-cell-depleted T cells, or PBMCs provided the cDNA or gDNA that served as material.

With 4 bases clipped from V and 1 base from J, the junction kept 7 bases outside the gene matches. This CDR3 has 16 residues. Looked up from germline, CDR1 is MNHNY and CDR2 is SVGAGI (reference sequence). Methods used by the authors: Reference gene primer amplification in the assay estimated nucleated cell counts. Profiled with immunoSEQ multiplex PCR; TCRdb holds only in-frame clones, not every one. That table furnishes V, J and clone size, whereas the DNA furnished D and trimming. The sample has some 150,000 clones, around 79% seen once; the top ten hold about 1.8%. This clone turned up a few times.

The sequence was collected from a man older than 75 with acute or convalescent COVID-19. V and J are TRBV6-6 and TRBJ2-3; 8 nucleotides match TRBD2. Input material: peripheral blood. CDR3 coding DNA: TGTGCCAGCAGTTCAGGCGGGGGGCGCCGCACAGATACGCAGTATTTT. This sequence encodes CASSSGGGRRTDTQYF.